The 16 T cell receptor beta chains reported below all come from one sample, sequenced in a study of T cell clusters in autoimmune cytopenias. One tube held mixed TRB-A and TRB-B primer pools for touch-down PCR. For each CDR3 protein, TCRdb gives one entry from its re-call of the multiplex PCR reads, without DNA. Its clone listing holds around 9,800 distinct CDR3 sequences. TRB was amplified from about 250 ng of peripheral blood genomic DNA per sample. These data also formed part of another study, on T cell repertoires in aging, cancer and after chemotherapy.

The sample was peripheral blood. The receptors here all came from a human donor in good health.

The chain has TRBV20-1 and TRBJ2-7; TCRdb designates TRBD1, a call that cannot be tested without DNA. CDR3 size: 15 residues. Germline V gene sequence: CDR1 DFQATT, CDR2 SNEGSKA (reference sequence). The CDR3 sequence: CSARDWGISSYEQYF.

The chain carries TRBV11-2 and TRBJ2-5; TCRdb's D call of TRBD1 is untestable without DNA. Per germline, CDR1 SGHAT and CDR2 FQNNGV. This CDR3 comprises 13 residues. CDR3 in amino acids: CASSLSVRGEQYF.

The chain uses TRBV5-4 and TRBJ2-5; the D call from TCRdb, TRBD1, cannot be confirmed without DNA. Germline V gene sequence: CDR1 SGHNT, CDR2 YYREEE (reference sequence). There are 13 residues in the CDR3. CDR3 in amino acids: CASSKPTEETQYF.

This clonotype is classed as medium-sized by frequency. Here the CDR3 reads CASSGTGNTGELFF. The V gene is TRBV18, the J gene TRBJ2-2; as DNA is missing, the TRBD1 call by TCRdb cannot be tested. Germline CDR1 is KGHSH and CDR2 is LQKENI. This CDR3 comprises 14 residues. Looking up the rest from reference TRBV18 and TRBJ2-2 gives the full variable domain: NAGVMQNPRHLVRRRGQEARLRCSPMKGHSHVYWYRQLPEEGLKFMVYLQKENIIDESGMPKERFSAEFPKEGPSILRIQQVVRGDSAAYFCASSGTGNTGELFFGEGSRLTVL.

This sequence joins TRBV4-1 and TRBJ1-4. This CDR3 has 16 amino acids. CDR1 and CDR2 (germline): MGHRA, YSYEKL. The CDR3 loop reads CASSQEEGGTTGKLFF.

This clonotype is identified as medium-sized from frequency. The rearrangement links TRBV6-5 to TRBJ1-1. Germline V gene sequence: CDR1 MNHEY, CDR2 SVGAGI. The CDR3 contains 14 residues. This chain's CDR3 is CASSYSYRNTEAFF.

The V and J genes are TRBV5-8 and TRBJ2-5; TCRdb's assignment of TRBD1 cannot be checked, as there is no DNA. Germline V gives CDR1 SGHTS, CDR2 YDEGEE. CDR3 size: 16 residues. This CDR3 reads CASSLGRDRVQETQYF.

In terms of frequency, this clonotype is medium-sized. The V gene is TRBV15, the J gene TRBJ1-4; lacking DNA, the TRBD1 call made by TCRdb goes unchecked. The CDR3 totals 15 residues. The germline V gene has CDR1 LNHNV and CDR2 YYDKDF (reference sequence). The CDR3 protein is CATSSAGGSRRSLFF.

The chain has TRBV7-2 and TRBJ2-5; TCRdb proposes TRBD2, but this gene call is untestable without DNA. The germline CDR1 and CDR2 sequences are SGHTA and FQGNSA. This CDR3 comprises 17 residues. CDR3 sequence: CASSLGWRGGRQETQYF.

CDR3: CSARKTSGAQETQYF. V and J are TRBV20-1 and TRBJ2-5; TCRdb's D gene call, TRBD2, goes unchecked for lack of DNA. The germline gives CDR1 DFQATT, CDR2 SNEGSKA (reference sequence). The length of the CDR3 is 15 residues.

The chain couples TRBV28 to TRBJ2-7; TCRdb gives TRBD1 as the D gene, but with no DNA this cannot be confirmed. In germline, CDR1 is MDHEN, CDR2 SYDVKM. The CDR3 is made up of 13 amino acids. Here the CDR3 reads CASSSTGGGEQYF. Based on the CDR3 plus reference TRBV28 and TRBJ2-7, the full variable domain is DVKVTQSSRYLVKRTGEKVFLECVQDMDHENMFWYRQDPGLGLRLIYFSYDVKMKEKGDIPEGYSVSREKKERFSLILESASTNQTSMYLCASSSTGGGEQYFGPGTRLTVT.

The chain combines TRBV6-1 with TRBJ1-3. The CDR3 contains 16 residues. Germline V CDR1 and CDR2: MNHNS, SASEGT. The chain's CDR3 is CASSERSDLSGNTIYF.

The V gene is TRBV20-1, the J gene TRBJ2-3. Germline CDR1 DFQATT, CDR2 SNEGSKA (reference sequence). The CDR3 is 14 residues long. The CDR3 is CSARDLPSTDTQYF.

The genes are TRBV30 and TRBJ1-5; the TCRdb call, TRBD1, lacks DNA for checking. This CDR3 has 14 residues. The germline V gene encodes CDR1 GTSNPN and CDR2 SVGIG (reference sequence). The CDR3 reads CAWRDRGGNQPQHF.

In terms of frequency, this clonotype is medium-sized. The chain couples TRBV7-9 to TRBJ2-7; TCRdb lists TRBD2, though no DNA is available to test this call. This CDR3 spans 17 amino acids. The V gene's germline CDR1 is SEHNR and CDR2 FQNEAQ (reference sequence). CDR3: CASSPLNGPASTYEQYF.

This rearrangement joins TRBV18 to TRBJ1-1; TCRdb's D gene call, TRBD1, goes unchecked for lack of DNA. The CDR3 sequence is 15 residues long. Germline lookup yields CDR1 KGHSH and CDR2 LQKENI. This CDR3 reads CASSPRTGLGHEAFF.